Reported below is one T cell receptor (beta chain). This entry is derived from a study of blood T cell repertoires in COVID-19. Germline V gene lookup returns CDR1 SGDLS and CDR2 YYNGEE. The length of the CDR3 is 14 residues. The V segment lost 0 bases and the J segment 5 bases; nucleotides outside the gene matches: 4. How the authors handled the data: Estimates of nucleated cell counts were drawn from the amplification of reference gene primers. Generated by immunoSEQ multiplex PCR, the TCRdb table keeps only in-frame clones and is missing some. Clone size and V and J calls were adopted from that table, with D and trimming inferred from the DNA. The table lists some 180,000 clones, 83% of them singletons.

The sample consisted of peripheral blood. The sequence was collected from a woman aged 70 to 79 who had recovered from COVID-19. The V and J genes are TRBV9 and TRBJ2-5; TRBD1 aligns across 7 bases. The CDR3 here is CASSVGSRGETQYF. The DNA of the CDR3 is TGTGCCAGCAGCGTAGGGAGCAGGGGGGAGACCCAGTACTTC.